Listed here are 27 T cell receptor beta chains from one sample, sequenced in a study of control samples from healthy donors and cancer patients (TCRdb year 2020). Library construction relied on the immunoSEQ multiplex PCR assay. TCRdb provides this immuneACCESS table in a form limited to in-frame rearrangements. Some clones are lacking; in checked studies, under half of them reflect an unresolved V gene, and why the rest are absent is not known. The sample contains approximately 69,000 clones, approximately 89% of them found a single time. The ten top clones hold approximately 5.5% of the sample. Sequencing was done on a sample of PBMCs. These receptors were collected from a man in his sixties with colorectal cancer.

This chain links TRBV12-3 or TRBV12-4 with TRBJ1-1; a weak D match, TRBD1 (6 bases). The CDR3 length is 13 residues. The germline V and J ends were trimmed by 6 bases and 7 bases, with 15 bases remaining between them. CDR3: CASSPTGGGEAFF. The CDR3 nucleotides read TGTGCCAGCAGCCCGACCGGGGGCGGTGAAGCTTTCTTT.

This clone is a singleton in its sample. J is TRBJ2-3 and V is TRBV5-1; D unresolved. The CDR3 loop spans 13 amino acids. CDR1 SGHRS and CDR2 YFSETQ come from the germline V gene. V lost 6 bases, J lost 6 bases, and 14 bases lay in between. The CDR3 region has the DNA TGCGCCAGCACTTGGCAGCCGTGGGATACGCAGTATTTT. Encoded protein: CASTWQPWDTQYF.

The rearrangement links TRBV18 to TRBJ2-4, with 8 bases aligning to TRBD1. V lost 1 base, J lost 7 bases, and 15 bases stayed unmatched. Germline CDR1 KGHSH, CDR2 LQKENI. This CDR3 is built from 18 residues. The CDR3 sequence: CASSPQAVGQGLLNIQYF. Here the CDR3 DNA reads TGTGCCAGCTCACCACAGGCGGTTGGACAGGGTCTACTGAACATTCAGTACTTC. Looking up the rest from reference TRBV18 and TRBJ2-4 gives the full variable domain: NAGVMQNPRHLVRRRGQEARLRCSPMKGHSHVYWYRQLPEEGLKFMVYLQKENIIDESGMPKERFSAEFPKEGPSILRIQQVVRGDSAAYFCASSPQAVGQGLLNIQYFGAGTRLSVL.

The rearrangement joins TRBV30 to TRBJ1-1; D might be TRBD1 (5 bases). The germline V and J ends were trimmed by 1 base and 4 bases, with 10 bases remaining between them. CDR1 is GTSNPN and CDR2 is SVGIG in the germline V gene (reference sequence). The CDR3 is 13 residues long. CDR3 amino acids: CAWSGQYGTEAFF. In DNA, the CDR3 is TGTGCCTGGAGTGGACAGTACGGCACTGAAGCTTTCTTT.

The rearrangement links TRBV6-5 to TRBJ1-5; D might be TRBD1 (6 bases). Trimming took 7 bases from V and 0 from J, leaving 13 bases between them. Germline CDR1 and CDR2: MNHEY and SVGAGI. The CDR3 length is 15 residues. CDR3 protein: CASKPRGYSNQPQHF. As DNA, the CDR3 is TGTGCCAGCAAGCCCAGGGGATATAGCAATCAGCCCCAGCATTTT.

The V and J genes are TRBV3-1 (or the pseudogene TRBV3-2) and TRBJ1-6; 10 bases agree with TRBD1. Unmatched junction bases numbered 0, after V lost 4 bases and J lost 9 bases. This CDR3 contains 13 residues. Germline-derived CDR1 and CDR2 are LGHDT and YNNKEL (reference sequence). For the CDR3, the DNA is TGTGCCAGCAGCCGGGACAGGGGTTCACCCCTCCACTTT. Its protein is CASSRDRGSPLHF.

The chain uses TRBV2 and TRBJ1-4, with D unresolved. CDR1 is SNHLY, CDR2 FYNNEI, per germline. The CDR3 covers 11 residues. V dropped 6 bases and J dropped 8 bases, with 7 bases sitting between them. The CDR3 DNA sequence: TGTGCCAGCAGCCGGCAGGAAAAACTGTTTTTT. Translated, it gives CASSRQEKLFF.

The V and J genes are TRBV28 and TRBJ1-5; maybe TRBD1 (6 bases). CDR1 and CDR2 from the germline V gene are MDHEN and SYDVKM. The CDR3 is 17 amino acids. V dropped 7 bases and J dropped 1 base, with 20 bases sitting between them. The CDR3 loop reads CASKLRGWGGSNQPQHF. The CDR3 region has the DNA TGTGCCAGCAAATTAAGGGGGTGGGGAGGGAGCAATCAGCCCCAGCATTTT.

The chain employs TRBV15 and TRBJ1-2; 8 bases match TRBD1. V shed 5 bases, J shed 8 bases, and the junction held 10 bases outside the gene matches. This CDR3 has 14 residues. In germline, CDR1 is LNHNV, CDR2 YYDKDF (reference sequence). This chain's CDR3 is CATSHGATGVGYTF. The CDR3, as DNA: TGTGCCACCAGCCATGGGGCGACAGGGGTCGGCTACACCTTC.

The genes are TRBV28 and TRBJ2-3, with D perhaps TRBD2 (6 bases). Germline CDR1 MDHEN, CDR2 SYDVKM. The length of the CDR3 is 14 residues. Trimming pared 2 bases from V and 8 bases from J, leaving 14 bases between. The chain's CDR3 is CASSLAGRRGTQYF. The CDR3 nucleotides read TGTGCCAGCAGTTTAGCGGGACGGAGAGGTACGCAGTATTTT.

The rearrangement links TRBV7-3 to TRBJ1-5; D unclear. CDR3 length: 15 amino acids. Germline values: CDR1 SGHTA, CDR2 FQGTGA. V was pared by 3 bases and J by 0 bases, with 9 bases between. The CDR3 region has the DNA TGTGCCAGCAGCTTCACAAGTGATAGCAATCAGCCCCAGCATTTT. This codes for CASSFTSDSNQPQHF.

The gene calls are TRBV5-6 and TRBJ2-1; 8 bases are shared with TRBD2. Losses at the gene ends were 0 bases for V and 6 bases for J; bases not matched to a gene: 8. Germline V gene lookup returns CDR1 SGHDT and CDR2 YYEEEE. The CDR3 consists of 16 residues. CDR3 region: CASSLAGRGGGNEQFF. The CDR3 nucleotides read TGTGCCAGCAGCTTGGCGGGCCGGGGGGGCGGCAATGAGCAGTTCTTC.

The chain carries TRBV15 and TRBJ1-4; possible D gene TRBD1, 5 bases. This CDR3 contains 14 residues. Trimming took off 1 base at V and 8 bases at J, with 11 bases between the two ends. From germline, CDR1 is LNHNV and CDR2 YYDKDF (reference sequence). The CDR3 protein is CATSRANGGEKLFF. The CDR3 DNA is TGTGCCACCAGCAGAGCCAACGGGGGGGAAAAACTGTTTTTT.

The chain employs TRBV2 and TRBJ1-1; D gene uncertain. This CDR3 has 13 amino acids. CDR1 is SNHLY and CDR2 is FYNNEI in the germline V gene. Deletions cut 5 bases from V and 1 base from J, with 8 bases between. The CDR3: CASSRLENTEAFF. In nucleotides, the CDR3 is TGTGCCAGCAGTAGGCTGGAGAACACTGAAGCTTTCTTT.

In nucleotides, the CDR3 is TGTGCCAGCAGCTTAGGGGGAAGCCAGAATGAAAAACTGTTTTTT. Amino acid sequence: CASSLGGSQNEKLFF. The chain carries TRBV11-3 and TRBJ1-4; no clear D. The V end lost 1 base, the J end lost 5 bases, and 11 bases lay between the germline ends. Germline-derived CDR1 and CDR2 are SGHNT and YENEEA. The CDR3 loop spans 15 amino acids.

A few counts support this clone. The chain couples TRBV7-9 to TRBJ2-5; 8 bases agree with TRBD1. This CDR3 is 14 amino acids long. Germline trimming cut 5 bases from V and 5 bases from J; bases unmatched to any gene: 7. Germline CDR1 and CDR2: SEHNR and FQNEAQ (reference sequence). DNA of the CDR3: TGTGCCAGCAGCGCCTTGCGGGACAGGGAGACCCAGTACTTC. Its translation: CASSALRDRETQYF.

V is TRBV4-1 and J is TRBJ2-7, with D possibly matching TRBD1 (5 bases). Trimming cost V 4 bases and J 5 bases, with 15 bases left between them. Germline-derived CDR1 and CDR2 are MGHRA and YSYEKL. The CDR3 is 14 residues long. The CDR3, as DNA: TGCGCCAGCAGCCCCCAGGGCGGATGGAACGAGCAGTACTTC. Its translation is CASSPQGGWNEQYF.

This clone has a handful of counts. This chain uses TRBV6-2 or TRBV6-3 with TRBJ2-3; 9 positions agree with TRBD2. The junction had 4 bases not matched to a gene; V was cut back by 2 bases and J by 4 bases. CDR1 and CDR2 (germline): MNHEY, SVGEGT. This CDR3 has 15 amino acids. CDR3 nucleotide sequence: TGTGCCAGCAGTTACCTGCGGGGGGGGTCAGATACGCAGTATTTT. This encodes CASSYLRGGSDTQYF.

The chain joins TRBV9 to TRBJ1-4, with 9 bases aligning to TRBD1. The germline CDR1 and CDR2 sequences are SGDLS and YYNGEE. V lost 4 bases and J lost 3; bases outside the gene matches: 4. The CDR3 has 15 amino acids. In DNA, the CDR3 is TGTGCCAGCAGCCCAGGGGACAGGGCTAATGAAAAACTGTTTTTT. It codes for CASSPGDRANEKLFF.

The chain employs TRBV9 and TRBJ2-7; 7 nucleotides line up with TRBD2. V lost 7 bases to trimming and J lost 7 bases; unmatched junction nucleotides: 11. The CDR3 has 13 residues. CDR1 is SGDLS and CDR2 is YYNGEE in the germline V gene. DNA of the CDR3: TGTGCCAGCGCTGCCCGGGCCGGGGGGGAGCAGTACTTC. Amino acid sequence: CASAARAGGEQYF.

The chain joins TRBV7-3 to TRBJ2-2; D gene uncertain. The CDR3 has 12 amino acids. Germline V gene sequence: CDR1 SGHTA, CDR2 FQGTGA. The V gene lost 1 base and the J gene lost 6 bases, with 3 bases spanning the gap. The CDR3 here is CASSLNAGELFF. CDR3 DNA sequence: TGTGCCAGCAGCTTAAACGCCGGGGAGCTGTTTTTT.

The CDR3 region has the DNA TGTGCCAGCAGGTCCGGACAGGGTTTCTCCCCTGGCTACACCTTC. Its translation: CASRSGQGFSPGYTF. The chain recombines TRBV5-4 with TRBJ1-2; 8 positions match TRBD1. The germline V gene encodes CDR1 SGHNT and CDR2 YYREEE (reference sequence). The J segment lost 7 bases and the V segment lost 5 bases, leaving 13 bases of the junction unmatched. This CDR3 comprises 15 residues. Complete variable domain (other parts from reference TRBV5-4 and TRBJ1-2): ETGVTQSPTHLIKTRGQQVTLRCSSQSGHNTVSWYQQALGQGPQFIFQYYREEENGRGNFPPRFSGLQFPNYSSELNVNALELDDSALYLCASRSGQGFSPGYTFGSGTRLTVV.

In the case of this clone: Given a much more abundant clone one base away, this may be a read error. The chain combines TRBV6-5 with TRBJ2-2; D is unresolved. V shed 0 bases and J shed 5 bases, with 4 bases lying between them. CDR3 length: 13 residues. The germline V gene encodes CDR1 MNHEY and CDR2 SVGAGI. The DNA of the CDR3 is TGTGCCAGCAGTTACTCTGAGACCGGGGAGCTGTTTTTT. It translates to CASSYSETGELFF.

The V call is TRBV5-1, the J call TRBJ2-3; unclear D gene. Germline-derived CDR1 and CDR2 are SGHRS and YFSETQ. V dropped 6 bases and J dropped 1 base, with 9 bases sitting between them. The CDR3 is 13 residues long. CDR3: CASKETGTDTQYF. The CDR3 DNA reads TGCGCCAGCAAGGAAACTGGCACAGATACGCAGTATTTT. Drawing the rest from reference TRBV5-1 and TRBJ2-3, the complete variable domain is KAGVTQTPRYLIKTRGQQVTLSCSPISGHRSVSWYQQTPGQGLQFLFEYFSETQRNKGNFPGRFSGRQFSNSRSEMNVSTLELGDSALYLCASKETGTDTQYFGPGTRLTVL.

CDR3 coding DNA: TGTGCCAGCTCACCACCGGGAGGGGTAGAGACCCAGTACTTC. The encoded protein is CASSPPGGVETQYF. The chain recombines TRBV18 with TRBJ2-5; 7 bases align to TRBD2. The CDR3 loop spans 14 amino acids. Germline values: CDR1 KGHSH, CDR2 LQKENI. V shed 0 bases and J 4 bases; nucleotides not matched to a gene: 2.

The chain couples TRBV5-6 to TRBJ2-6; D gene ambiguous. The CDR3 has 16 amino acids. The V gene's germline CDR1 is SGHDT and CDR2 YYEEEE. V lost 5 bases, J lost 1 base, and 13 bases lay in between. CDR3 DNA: TGTGCCAGCAGGGTGGAGTTTGTATCTGGGGCCAACGTCCTGACTTTC. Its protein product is CASRVEFVSGANVLTF.

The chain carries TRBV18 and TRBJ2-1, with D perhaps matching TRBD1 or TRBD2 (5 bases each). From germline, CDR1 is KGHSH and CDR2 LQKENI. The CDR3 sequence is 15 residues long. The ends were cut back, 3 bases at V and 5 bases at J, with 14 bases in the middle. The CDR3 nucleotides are TGTGCCAGCTCACCGGCCGGGACCAGAAACAATGAGCAGTTCTTC. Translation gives CASSPAGTRNNEQFF.